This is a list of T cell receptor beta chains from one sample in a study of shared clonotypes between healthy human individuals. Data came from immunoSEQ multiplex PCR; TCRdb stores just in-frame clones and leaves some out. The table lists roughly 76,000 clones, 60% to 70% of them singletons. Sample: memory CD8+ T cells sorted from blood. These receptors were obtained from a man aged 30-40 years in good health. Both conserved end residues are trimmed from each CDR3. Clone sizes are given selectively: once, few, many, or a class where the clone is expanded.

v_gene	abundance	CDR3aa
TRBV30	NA	AWTRQGSEAGELF
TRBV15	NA	ATSSGTGGNEQY
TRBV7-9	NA	ASSTLPGQTFSTDTQY
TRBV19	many	ASSGSGRHSYEQY
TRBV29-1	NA	SAIEVGQRLYEQY
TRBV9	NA	ASSVGTGELF
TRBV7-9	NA	ASSPSWGYEQY
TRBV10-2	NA	ASSEPGTPVGYEQY
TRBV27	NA	ASSLSGVGATFQAF
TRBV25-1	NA	ASTQGTYKGEQY
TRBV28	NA	ASSFLPNTGELF
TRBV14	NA	ASSQDLSNIGEQF
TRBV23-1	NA	ASSLKAPQQSRANVLT
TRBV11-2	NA	ASSRWTGSWYEQY
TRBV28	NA	ASSLSTGGHEAF
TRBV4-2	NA	ASSQDWDDYEQY
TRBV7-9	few	ASSWRDRGETQY
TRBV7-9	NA	ASSLSGGSDGNEQF
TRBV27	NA	ASSFRPLSGRAVETQY
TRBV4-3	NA	AGSQGRVNYGYT
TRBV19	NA	ASSPRAAYEQY
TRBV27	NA	ASSFTGSSYNEQF
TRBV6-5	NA	ASRSGTAYGYT
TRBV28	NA	ASSLPTRDTQY
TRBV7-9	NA	ASSLDRGRTEAF
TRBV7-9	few	ASSSGGGSFSDTQY
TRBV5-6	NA	ASSLTPQGGTNEKLF
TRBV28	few	ASRHWQINTEAF
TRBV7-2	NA	ASSPGGPGFGQF
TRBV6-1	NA	AGQQDSNTEAF
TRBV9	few	ASSPNSAGGWGTDTQY
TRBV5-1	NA	ASAGTPQETQY
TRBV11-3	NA	ASSLGIMQTQY
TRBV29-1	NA	SAQDGTGVYSEQF
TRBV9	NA	ASSVGGGLAGYEQF
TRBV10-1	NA	ASSESGRGAGELF
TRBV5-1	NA	ASSPAQGSTNEKLF
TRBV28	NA	ATRGDRGQSTETQY
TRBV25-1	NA	ASSGREQETQY
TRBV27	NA	ASSFSEQY
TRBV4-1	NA	ASSQEWAGYNEQF
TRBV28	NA	ASSSGQDTQY
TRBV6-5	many	ASSSSEYGYT
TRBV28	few	ASSPGADTQY
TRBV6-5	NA	ASSYSGDYEQY
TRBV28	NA	ASAWGADYEQY
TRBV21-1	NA	ASSAYRGQDEKLF
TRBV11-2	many	ASSIVGDSHYEQY
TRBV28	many	ASSLTSGGSIGETQY
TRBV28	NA	ASSPGTRRGYT
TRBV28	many	ASTFGGRDYNEQF